This T cell receptor (beta chain) was recovered during a study of T cell responses to AZD1222 COVID-19 vaccine. The wider study: Analysis merged second doses at about 4 or about 12 weeks.

V was cut by 1 base and J by 5 bases, with 11 bases left in between. This CDR3 contains 14 residues. CDR1 MGHRA and CDR2 YSYEKL come from the germline V gene. Overall study findings and caveats: The donor cohort was predominantly white British with a female majority, and clonal diversity may have been underestimated. Vaccination with two AZD1222 doses was followed by a rise in Spike-specific TCR breadth and depth. Close to half of all spike-specific TCRs reportedly target regions of the variants that are unmutated.

A word on this clone: Its antigen remains unidentified.

Repertoires were generated with immunoSEQ multiplex PCR, while TCRdb's copy carries only in-frame clones and drops some. The repertoire holds some 130,000 clones, with approximately 88% as singletons. This sequence was found in an adult in good health. This sequence joins TRBV4-1 and TRBJ2-5; D not certain. The source material was peripheral blood, sampled on day 0 of AZD1222 vaccination. The CDR3 bases are TGCGCCAGCAGCCAAGTATATATGGATGAGACCCAGTACTTC. Translated: CASSQVYMDETQYF.